Below, one TCR beta chain is given with its context. The data stem from a study of blood T cell repertoires in COVID-19. Across the study: PBMCs, B-cell-depleted T cells, or T cells provided the cDNA or gDNA that made up the material.

Germline V gives CDR1 SQVTM, CDR2 ANQGSEA. CDR3 length equals 14 residues. Unmatched junction bases numbered 6, after V lost 5 bases and J lost 4 bases. Repertoires were generated with immunoSEQ multiplex PCR, while TCRdb's copy carries only in-frame clones and drops some. This sample yields fewer than 250,000 clones, of which roughly 79% are seen a single time; more than 8.5% belongs to the top ten. The specimen sequenced was PBMCs or T cells enriched from blood (not recorded which). V and J are TRBV29-1 and TRBJ2-1; 9 bases match TRBD2. This TCR was recovered from a woman in her forties or fifties with acute COVID-19. CDR3 protein: CSVLAGAGYNEQFF. The CDR3 nucleotides are TGCAGCGTTTTAGCGGGAGCGGGGTACAATGAGCAGTTCTTC.